Below, one T cell receptor beta chain is given with its context. Its cognate antigen is unknown. This sample is drawn from a study of T cell responses to AZD1222 COVID-19 vaccine. Overall study results and limits: Reportedly, nearly half the spike-specific TCRs target unmutated variant regions. At study baseline, merely roughly 6 AZD1222 recipients were seropositive. Spike was spanned by vaccine-associated CD4 TCRs, which were dominant at 160-218 and 743-854.

CDR1 is SGHTS and CDR2 is YDEGEE in the germline V gene. V dropped 0 bases and J dropped 2 bases, with 13 bases sitting between them. CDR3 length equals 16 residues. Assay used: immunoSEQ multiplex PCR; TCRdb lists only in-frame clones, some missing. Of about 120,000 clones detected, approximately 90% appear once; the ten largest clones hold under 9%. The gene calls are TRBV5-8 and TRBJ2-3; no reliable D call. The source was peripheral blood, collected 28 days after the second AZD1222 dose. The TCR was taken from an adult who received the AZD1222 COVID-19 vaccine. The CDR3 sequence: CASSLGRAVITDTQYF. In nucleotides, the CDR3 is TGTGCCAGCAGCTTGGGTAGGGCGGTTATCACAGATACGCAGTATTTT.